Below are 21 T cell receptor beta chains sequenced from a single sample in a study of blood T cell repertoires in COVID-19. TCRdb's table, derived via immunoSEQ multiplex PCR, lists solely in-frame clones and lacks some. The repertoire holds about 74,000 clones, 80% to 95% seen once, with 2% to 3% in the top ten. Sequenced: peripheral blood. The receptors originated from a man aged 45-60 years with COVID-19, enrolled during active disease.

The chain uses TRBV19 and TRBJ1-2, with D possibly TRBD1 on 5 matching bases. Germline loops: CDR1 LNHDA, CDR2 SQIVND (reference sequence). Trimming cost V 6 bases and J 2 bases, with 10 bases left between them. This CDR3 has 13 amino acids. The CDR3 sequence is CASSPGGNYGYTF. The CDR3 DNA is TGTGCCAGTAGCCCCGGGGGGAACTATGGCTACACCTTC.

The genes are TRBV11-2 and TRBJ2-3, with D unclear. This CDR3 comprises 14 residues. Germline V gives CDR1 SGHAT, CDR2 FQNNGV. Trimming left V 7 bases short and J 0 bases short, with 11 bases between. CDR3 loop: CASTSGSSTDTQYF. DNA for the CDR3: TGTGCCAGCACCTCGGGTTCTAGCACAGATACGCAGTATTTT.

In nucleotides, the CDR3 is TGTGCCAGTAGTAAAGGGGGCGGTAGCACAGATACGCAGTATTTT. It yields the protein CASSKGGGSTDTQYF. The gene calls are TRBV19 and TRBJ2-3; 7 bases fit TRBD1. CDR3 size: 15 residues. J lost 0 bases, V lost 4 bases, and 4 bases had no gene match. CDR1 is LNHDA, CDR2 SQIVND, per germline (reference sequence). The full variable domain, in which reference TRBV19 and TRBJ2-3 provide the parts outside the CDR3, is DGGITQSPKYLFRKEGQNVTLSCEQNLNHDAMYWYRQDPGQGLRLIYYSQIVNDFQKGDIAEGYSVSREKKESFPLTVTSAQKNPTAFYLCASSKGGGSTDTQYFGPGTRLTVL.

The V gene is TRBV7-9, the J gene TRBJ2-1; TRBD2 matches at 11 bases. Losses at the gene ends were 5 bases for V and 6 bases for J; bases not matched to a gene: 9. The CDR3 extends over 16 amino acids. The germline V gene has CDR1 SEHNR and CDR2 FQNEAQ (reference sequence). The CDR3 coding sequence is TGTGCCAGCAGCCCCTCGGGACTAGCGGAGATCAATGAGCAGTTCTTC. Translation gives CASSPSGLAEINEQFF.

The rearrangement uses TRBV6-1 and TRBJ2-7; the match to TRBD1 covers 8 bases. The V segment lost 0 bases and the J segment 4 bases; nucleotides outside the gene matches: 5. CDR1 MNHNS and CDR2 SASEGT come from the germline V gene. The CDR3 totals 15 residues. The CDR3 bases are TGTGCCAGCAGTGAAGCCTCGGGACAGGTTTACGAGCAGTACTTC. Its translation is CASSEASGQVYEQYF.

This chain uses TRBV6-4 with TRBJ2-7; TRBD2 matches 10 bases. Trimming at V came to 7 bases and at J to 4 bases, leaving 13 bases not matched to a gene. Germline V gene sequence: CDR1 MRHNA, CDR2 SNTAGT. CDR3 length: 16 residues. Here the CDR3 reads CASIPGLATKEYEQYV. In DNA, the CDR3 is TGTGCCAGCATCCCGGGACTAGCGACGAAGGAGTACGAGCAGTACGTC.

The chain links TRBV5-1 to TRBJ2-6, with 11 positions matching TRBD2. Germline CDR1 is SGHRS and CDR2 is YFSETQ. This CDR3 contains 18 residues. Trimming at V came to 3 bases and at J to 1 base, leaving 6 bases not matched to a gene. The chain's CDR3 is CASSSSLAGASGANVLTF. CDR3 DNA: TGCGCCAGCAGCTCCTCACTAGCGGGAGCGTCTGGGGCCAACGTCCTGACTTTC.

The CDR3 DNA follows: TGTGCCAGCATTGGGCAGGGCAATCAGCCCCAGCATTTT. Translating it yields CASIGQGNQPQHF. The chain is built from TRBV6-5 and TRBJ1-5; no definite D call. This CDR3 is built from 13 residues. V lost 7 bases, J lost 2 bases, and 9 bases lay in between. The germline CDR1 and CDR2 sequences are MNHEY and SVGAGI.

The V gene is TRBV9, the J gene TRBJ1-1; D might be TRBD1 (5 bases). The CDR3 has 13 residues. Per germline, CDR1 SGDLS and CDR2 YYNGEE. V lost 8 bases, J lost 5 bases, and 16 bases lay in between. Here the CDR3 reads CASSRGLGTEAFF. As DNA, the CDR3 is TGTGCCAGTTCACGGGGGTTGGGAACTGAAGCTTTCTTT.

The CDR3 loop reads CASSSPWSGTGVTEAFF. Here the CDR3 DNA reads TGTGCCAGCAGCTCCCCCTGGTCCGGGACAGGGGTCACTGAAGCTTTCTTT. J is TRBJ1-1 and V is TRBV7-9; 10 bases are shared with TRBD1. In germline, CDR1 is SEHNR, CDR2 FQNEAQ (reference sequence). There are 17 residues in the CDR3. Trimming cost V 4 bases and J 4 bases; bases outside gene matches: 12.

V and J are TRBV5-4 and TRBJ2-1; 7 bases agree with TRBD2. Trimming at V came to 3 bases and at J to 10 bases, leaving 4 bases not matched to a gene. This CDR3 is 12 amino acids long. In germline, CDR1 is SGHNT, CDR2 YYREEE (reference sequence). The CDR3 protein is CASSYVSGEQFF. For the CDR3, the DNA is TGTGCCAGCAGCTATGTTAGCGGGGAGCAGTTCTTC.

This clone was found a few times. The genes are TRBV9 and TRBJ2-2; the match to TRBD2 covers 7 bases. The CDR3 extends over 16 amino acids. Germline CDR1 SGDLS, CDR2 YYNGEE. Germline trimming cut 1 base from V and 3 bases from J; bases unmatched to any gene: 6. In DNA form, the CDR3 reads TGTGCCAGCAGCGTATGCCTAGCGGAATACACCGGGGAGCTGTTTTTT. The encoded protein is CASSVCLAEYTGELFF.

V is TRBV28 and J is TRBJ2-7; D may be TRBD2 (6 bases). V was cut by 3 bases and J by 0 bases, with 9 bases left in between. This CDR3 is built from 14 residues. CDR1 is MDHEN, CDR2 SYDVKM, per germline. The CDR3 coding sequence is TGTGCCAGCAGTTTGGGGAGGAGCTCCTACGAGCAGTACTTC. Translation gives CASSLGRSSYEQYF.

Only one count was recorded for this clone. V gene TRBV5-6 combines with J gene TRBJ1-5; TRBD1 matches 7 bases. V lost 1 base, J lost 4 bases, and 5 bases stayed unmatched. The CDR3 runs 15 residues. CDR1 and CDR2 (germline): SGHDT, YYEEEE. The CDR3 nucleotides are TGTGCCAGCAGCTTGCGGGACAGTGGTAATCAGCCCCAGCATTTT. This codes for CASSLRDSGNQPQHF.

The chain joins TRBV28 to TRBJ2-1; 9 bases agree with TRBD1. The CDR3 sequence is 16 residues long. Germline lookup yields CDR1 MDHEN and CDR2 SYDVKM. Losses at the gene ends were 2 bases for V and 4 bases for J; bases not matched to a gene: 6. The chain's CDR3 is CASSLRGQGPYNEQFF. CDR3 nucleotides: TGTGCCAGCAGTTTAAGAGGACAGGGGCCTTACAATGAGCAGTTCTTC.

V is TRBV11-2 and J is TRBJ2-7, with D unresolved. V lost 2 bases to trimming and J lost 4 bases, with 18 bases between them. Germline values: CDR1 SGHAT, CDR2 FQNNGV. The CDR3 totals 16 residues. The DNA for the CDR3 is TGTGCCAGCAGCTTACGCGCGACACCAAGTAATTACGAGCAGTACTTC. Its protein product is CASSLRATPSNYEQYF. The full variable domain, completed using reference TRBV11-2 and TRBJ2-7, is EAGVAQSPRYKIIEKRQSVAFWCNPISGHATLYWYQQILGQGPKLLIQFQNNGVVDDSQLPKDRFSAERLKGVDSTLKIQPAKLEDSAVYLCASSLRATPSNYEQYFGPGTRLTVT.

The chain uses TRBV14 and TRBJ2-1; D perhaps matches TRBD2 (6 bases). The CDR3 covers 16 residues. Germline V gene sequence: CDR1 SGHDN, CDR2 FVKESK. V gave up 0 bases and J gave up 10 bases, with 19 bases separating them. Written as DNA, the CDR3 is TGTGCCAGCAGCCAAGAGTTGAGTAGCGGTCCGGGAGAGCAGTTCTTC. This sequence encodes CASSQELSSGPGEQFF.

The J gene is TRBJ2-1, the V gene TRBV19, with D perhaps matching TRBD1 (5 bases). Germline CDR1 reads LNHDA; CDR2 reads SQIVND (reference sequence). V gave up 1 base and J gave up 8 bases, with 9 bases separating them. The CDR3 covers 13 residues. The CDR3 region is CASSIARVDEQFF. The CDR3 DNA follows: TGTGCCAGTAGTATAGCCAGGGTGGATGAGCAGTTCTTC.

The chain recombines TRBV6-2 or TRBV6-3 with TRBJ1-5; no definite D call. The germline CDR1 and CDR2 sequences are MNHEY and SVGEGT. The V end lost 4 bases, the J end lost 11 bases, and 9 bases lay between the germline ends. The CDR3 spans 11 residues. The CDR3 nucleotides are TGTGCCAGCAGTTCGCCGGGAACCCAGCATTTT. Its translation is CASSSPGTQHF.

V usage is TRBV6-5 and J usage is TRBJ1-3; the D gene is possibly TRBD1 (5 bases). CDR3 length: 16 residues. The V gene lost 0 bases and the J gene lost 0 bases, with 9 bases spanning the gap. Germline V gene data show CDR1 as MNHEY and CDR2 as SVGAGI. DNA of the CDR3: TGTGCCAGCAGTTACTCGGACACGAGCTCTGGAAACACCATATATTTT. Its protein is CASSYSDTSSGNTIYF.

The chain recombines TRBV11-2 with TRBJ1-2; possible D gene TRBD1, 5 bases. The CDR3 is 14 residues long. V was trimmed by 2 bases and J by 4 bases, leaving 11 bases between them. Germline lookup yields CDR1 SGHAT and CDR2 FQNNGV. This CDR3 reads CASSLLLRGYGYTF. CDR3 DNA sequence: TGTGCCAGCAGCTTATTGCTTAGGGGCTATGGCTACACCTTC.